Sequencing of this T cell receptor beta chain was carried out in a study of blood T cell repertoires in COVID-19. Across the whole study: The samples span acute and convalescent COVID-19 from the United States, Italy and Spain. PBMCs, B-cell-depleted T cells, or T cells provided the cDNA or gDNA that made up the material.

Original processing methods: Reference gene primer amplification yielded estimated nucleated cell counts. The repertoire was sequenced with immunoSEQ multiplex PCR; TCRdb's copy has only in-frame clones and lacks some. V, J and clone size reflect that table, while D and trimming were determined from the DNA. The repertoire holds around 150,000 clones, with 82% as singletons. The V gene's germline CDR1 is ENHRY and CDR2 SYGVKD. The V end lost 8 bases, the J end lost 3 bases, and 13 bases lay between the germline ends. The CDR3 consists of 13 residues. Sequencing was carried out using peripheral blood. V gene TRBV10-3 combines with J gene TRBJ1-1; D possibly corresponds to TRBD1 (6 bases). The TCR originated in a woman older than 75 with acute or convalescent COVID-19. CDR3 in amino acids: CAIATQGDTEAFF. CDR3 nucleotides: TGTGCCATCGCAACACAGGGAGACACTGAAGCTTTCTTT.